The 18 T cell receptor beta chains given below trace back to one sample, sequenced in a study of identical twins (dated by TCRdb to the mid-2010s). Library creation used 5' RACE. Sequencing was performed on an Illumina HiSeq 2000. TCRdb's own reprocessing of the public reads used fastp at Q25 and MiXCR and kept productive beta chains. Records with the same CDR3 protein are collapsed into one entry carrying the most frequent genes and DNA. This sample lists 1.5 million to 2 million distinct CDR3 sequences; less than 35% were detected once. The ten top clones hold about 0.27% of the sample. The specimen was cord blood. These receptors were obtained from a newborn girl in good health.

This rearrangement joins TRBV30 to TRBJ1-2; TRBD1 matches at 9 bases. This CDR3 comprises 15 residues. Trimming at V came to 1 base and at J to 5 bases, leaving 8 bases not matched to a gene. Per the germline V gene, CDR1 is GTSNPN and CDR2 is SVGIG (reference sequence). Here the CDR3 reads CAWSADGTGTYGYTF. In nucleotides, the CDR3 is TGTGCCTGGAGTGCCGACGGGACAGGGACTTATGGCTACACCTTC.

This clonotype came up a few times. This rearrangement joins TRBV28 to TRBJ2-7; D unclear. CDR3 length: 12 residues. V was pared by 5 bases and J by 2 bases, with 7 bases between. CDR1 and CDR2 (germline): MDHEN, SYDVKM. As DNA, the CDR3 is TGTGCCAGCAGTATACAGCCCTACGAGCAGTACTTC. Its translation is CASSIQPYEQYF.

V is TRBV29-1 and J is TRBJ2-6, with 13 bases that match TRBD2. Germline CDR1 SQVTM, CDR2 ANQGSEA. V lost 6 bases and J lost 1; bases outside the gene matches: 6. The CDR3 sequence is 17 residues long. CDR3 in amino acids: CSVGLAGSGSGANVLTF. CDR3 bases: TGCAGCGTGGGACTAGCGGGATCCGGTTCTGGGGCCAACGTCCTGACTTTC.

As for this clonotype: This clone may be a read error of a much larger clone one base away. V and J are TRBV20-1 and TRBJ2-1; TRBD2 matches 12 bases. Matching the DNA end better, TRBJ2-7 makes the J call doubtful. The CDR3 length is 15 residues. Germline V gene sequence: CDR1 DFQATT, CDR2 SNEGSKA (reference sequence). The CDR3 is CSATRLAGAYNEQYF. CDR3 DNA sequence: TGCAGTGCTACGCGACTAGCGGGGGCCTACAATGAGCAGTACTTC.

J is TRBJ2-5 and V is TRBV6-5; no firm D call. The V gene lost 7 bases and the J gene lost 11 bases, with 26 bases spanning the gap. Germline loops: CDR1 MNHEY, CDR2 SVGAGI. The CDR3 sequence is 15 residues long. CDR3 sequence: CASTPRHSTYNEQYF. The CDR3, as DNA: TGTGCCAGCACTCCGCGGCACAGCACCTACAATGAGCAGTACTTC.

This chain uses TRBV19 with TRBJ2-5, with a tentative D call TRBD1 (5 bases). The germline gives CDR1 LNHDA, CDR2 SQIVND (reference sequence). The CDR3 is 13 amino acids. Trimming stripped 6 bases from V and 2 bases from J, with 10 bases between. The CDR3: CASRGRDQETQYF. The CDR3 DNA follows: TGTGCCAGTAGGGGCAGGGATCAAGAGACCCAGTACTTC.

This chain uses TRBV2 with TRBJ2-3, with D possibly TRBD2 on 5 matching bases. Germline CDR1 reads SNHLY; CDR2 reads FYNNEI. This CDR3 spans 15 amino acids. The V end was cut by 6 bases, the J end by 5 bases, with 18 bases between. This CDR3 is CASSRDPKLGDTQYF. CDR3 DNA sequence: TGTGCCAGCAGCCGGGATCCAAAGTTGGGAGATACGCAGTATTTT.

This clonotype was picked up a small number of times. V is TRBV5-1 and J is TRBJ2-7; TRBD2 matches at 7 bases. Germline CDR1 and CDR2: SGHRS and YFSETQ. CDR3 length: 15 amino acids. V lost 1 base, J lost 2 bases, and 6 bases stayed unmatched. The CDR3 loop reads CASSLLPSGPYEQYF. CDR3 sequence (DNA): TGCGCCAGCAGCTTGTTACCTAGCGGTCCCTACGAGCAGTACTTC.

The chain joins TRBV29-1 to TRBJ2-1; D possibly corresponds to TRBD2 (5 bases). This CDR3 is built from 17 residues. Trimming took off 4 bases at V and 0 bases at J, with 19 bases between the two ends. Germline-derived CDR1 and CDR2 are SQVTM and ANQGSEA. CDR3 loop: CSVGDQWRGRSYNEQFF. As DNA, the CDR3 is TGCAGCGTTGGAGATCAGTGGCGAGGGCGCTCCTACAATGAGCAGTTCTTC.

This chain connects TRBV4-2 to TRBJ2-5, with D possibly being TRBD2 (5 bases). The CDR3 has 13 residues. V was pared by 1 base and J by 11 bases, with 14 bases between. Germline lookup yields CDR1 LGHNA and CDR2 YNFKEQ. The CDR3: CASSQGGQLQQYF. CDR3 nucleotides: TGTGCCAGCAGCCAAGGCGGGCAGCTACAGCAGTACTTC.

The chain has TRBV20-1 and TRBJ2-1; D is perhaps TRBD2 (5 bases). V lost 0 bases, J lost 2 bases, and 11 bases lay in between. Germline-derived CDR1 and CDR2 are DFQATT and SNEGSKA (reference sequence). This CDR3 has 15 amino acids. This CDR3 is CSARDLAITYNEQFF. The CDR3 DNA is TGCAGTGCTAGAGATCTAGCTATAACCTACAATGAGCAGTTCTTC.

This clonotype has more than one count but fewer than ten. The chain uses TRBV10-3 and TRBJ1-2; D gene unclear. V lost 4 bases, J lost 3 bases, and 18 bases lay in between. The CDR3 is made up of 16 amino acids. Germline assignment: CDR1 ENHRY and CDR2 SYGVKD. The CDR3 protein is CAISGTGRRWDYGYTF. CDR3 nucleotides: TGTGCCATCAGTGGGACGGGCCGCCGATGGGACTATGGCTACACCTTC.

This clonotype was observed a single time. This chain connects TRBV12-3 or TRBV12-4 to TRBJ2-3, with 14 bases lining up with TRBD2. The CDR3 is 17 amino acids. The V gene end was trimmed by 2 bases and the J gene end by 3 bases; junction bases not matched to a gene: 4. The CDR3 sequence: CASSLSGTSGRTDTQYF. CDR3 nucleotide sequence: TGTGCCAGCAGTTTATCGGGGACTAGCGGGAGAACAGATACGCAGTATTTT.

This clonotype was picked up many times. V and J are TRBV20-1 and TRBJ1-2, with D possibly TRBD1 on 5 matching bases. V was clipped by 3 bases and J by 5 bases, with 19 bases between them. This CDR3 contains 15 residues. Per the germline V gene, CDR1 is DFQATT and CDR2 is SNEGSKA (reference sequence). CDR3: CSASVPPGLSYGYTF. CDR3 bases: TGCAGTGCTAGTGTTCCCCCAGGGTTAAGTTATGGCTACACCTTC.

This clonotype showed up just a few times. This chain links TRBV4-2 with TRBJ2-7; TRBD1 aligns across 8 bases. V shed 3 bases, J shed 3 bases, and the junction held 4 bases outside the gene matches. Per germline, CDR1 LGHNA and CDR2 YNFKEQ. This CDR3 comprises 14 residues. The CDR3 region has the DNA TGTGCCAGCAGCCATAGGACAGGGCACTACGAGCAGTACTTC. This codes for CASSHRTGHYEQYF.

The chain combines TRBV12-3 or TRBV12-4 with TRBJ2-5; D is undetermined. V was clipped by 4 bases and J by 5 bases, with 14 bases between them. This CDR3 spans 14 amino acids. CDR3 in DNA: TGTGCCAGCAGTTATAGGGTGGGTAGGGAGACCCAGTACTTC. It codes for CASSYRVGRETQYF.

Details on this clonotype: A much bigger clone sits one base away, suggesting this may be a read error. CDR3 in DNA: TGTGCCAGCAGTGAATCCCTTTCTCAACGGGGGCAGTACTTC. Protein sequence: CASSESLSQRGQYF. The chain recombines TRBV12-3 or TRBV12-4 with TRBJ2-5; tentative D call: TRBD2 (6 bases). Trimming removed 5 bases from V and 11 bases from J, with 21 bases in between. This CDR3 region has 14 residues.

The CDR3 sequence is CASSDKDAGDYEQYF. CDR3 coding DNA: TGTGCCAGCAGCGATAAGGATGCCGGTGACTACGAGCAGTACTTC. The V gene is TRBV5-4, the J gene TRBJ2-7; no clear D. The CDR3 has 15 residues. V lost 4 bases, J lost 3 bases, and 17 bases lay in between. Germline values: CDR1 SGHNT, CDR2 YYREEE (reference sequence).